The rows below give T cell receptor beta chains drawn from one sample of a study of blood T cell repertoires in COVID-19. The protocol was immunoSEQ multiplex PCR, while the TCRdb copy is restricted to in-frame clones and leaves out a portion. This table has under 40,000 clones, around 95% appearing once. Sequenced input: peripheral blood. The receptor set was obtained from a human donor with active COVID-19. The donor label of this sample is uncertain. The CDR3 runs from the conserved cysteine through the conserved F or W. The D gene is left open where the match is weak. Only part of the rows carry a size: once, few, many, or a class if the clone is expanded.

abundance	v_gene	j_gene	d_gene	len	CDR3nt	CDR3aa
.	TRBV3-1/TRBV3-2	TRBJ2-3	TRBD2	20	TGTGCCAGCAGCCAAGCCATGCTCCCAGCGGGGCGGTTCGGCACAGATACGCAGTATTTT	CASSQAMLPAGRFGTDTQYF
.	TRBV6-5	TRBJ1-5	.	14	TGTGCCAGCAGCCAGGTGGGCAGAAATCAGCCCCAGCATTTT	CASSQVGRNQPQHF
.	TRBV10-3	TRBJ2-1	TRBD2	14	TGTGCCATCAGGAGAACTAGCGGGGGTAATGAGCAGTTCTTC	CAIRRTSGGNEQFF
.	TRBV29-1	TRBJ2-7	TRBD2	12	TGCAGCGGGCGGGACTACCTCCACGAGCAGTACTTC	CSGRDYLHEQYF
.	TRBV9	TRBJ2-7	.	13	TGTGCCAGCAGCGTAGCGGACAACTACGAGCAGTACTTC	CASSVADNYEQYF
.	TRBV14	TRBJ1-5	TRBD1	13	TGTGCCAGCAGCCGACAGGGTCGGCAGCCCCAGCATTTT	CASSRQGRQPQHF
.	TRBV3-1/TRBV3-2	TRBJ1-3	.	17	TGTGCCAGCAGCCAAGTTGGAGGGGTCCCCTCTGGAAACACCATATATTTT	CASSQVGGVPSGNTIYF
.	TRBV18	TRBJ1-2	TRBD1	12	TGTGCCAGCTCCATGGACAGGGAAGGCTACACCTTC	CASSMDREGYTF
.	TRBV9	TRBJ2-3	.	15	TGTGCCAGCAGCGTAGATTCGGTGGGCACAGATACGCAGTATTTT	CASSVDSVGTDTQYF
.	TRBV6-2/TRBV6-3	TRBJ2-2	TRBD2	16	TGTGCCAGCAGTTTAGGGACTAGCGGACCCCCCGGGGAGCTGTTTTTT	CASSLGTSGPPGELFF
.	TRBV20-1	TRBJ1-6	TRBD1	15	TGCAGTGCTAGTCAGGGACAGGGTTTGGGTTCACCCCTCCACTTT	CSASQGQGLGSPLHF
.	TRBV7-9	TRBJ2-7	.	13	TGTGCCAGTGTGCGGGACGGAGCCTACGAGCAGTACTTC	CASVRDGAYEQYF
.	TRBV5-8	TRBJ2-7	.	17	TGTGCCAGCAGCTTTATTTCTGCAGACATCTTCTCCTACGAGCAGTACTTC	CASSFISADIFSYEQYF
.	TRBV28	TRBJ2-7	TRBD2	14	TGTGCCAGCAGTCCTGTAGCGGGAGGCTACGAGCAGTACTTC	CASSPVAGGYEQYF
.	TRBV6-5	TRBJ2-1	TRBD2	13	TGTGCCAGCAGTCGGGGGGGGGACAATGAGCAGTTCTTC	CASSRGGDNEQFF
once	TRBV9	TRBJ2-1	TRBD2	16	TGTGCCAGCAGCCGTGGGGGTAGCGGGGGGTACAATGAGCAGTTCTTC	CASSRGGSGGYNEQFF
once	TRBV12-3/TRBV12-4	TRBJ1-2	TRBD1	13	TGTGCCAGCAGGTCGACAGGGAACTATGGCTACACCTTC	CASRSTGNYGYTF
.	TRBV3-1/TRBV3-2	TRBJ2-7	.	12	TGTGCCAGCAGCGGCCCTTCCTACGAGCAGTACTTC	CASSGPSYEQYF
.	TRBV28	TRBJ1-5	TRBD1	14	TGTGCCAGCAGTTTGGGGACAGGGTACCGGCCCCAGCATTTT	CASSLGTGYRPQHF
.	TRBV11-2	TRBJ2-1	.	15	TGTGCCAGCAGCTCTGGCAGGGGCGGCTACAATGAGCAGTTCTTC	CASSSGRGGYNEQFF
.	TRBV5-1	TRBJ2-7	TRBD2	16	TGCGCCAGCAGCTTCACCGGGAGGAAGAACTCCTACGAGCAGTACTTC	CASSFTGRKNSYEQYF
.	TRBV19	TRBJ2-1	.	14	TGTGCCAGTAGTATCTTCACAGGTAACAATGAGCAGTTCTTC	CASSIFTGNNEQFF
.	TRBV27	TRBJ2-7	.	13	TGTGCCAGCAGTCTGGGGCCCTCCTACGAGCAGTACTTC	CASSLGPSYEQYF